These 18 T cell receptor beta chains came from one sample sequenced in a study of shared T cell receptors in the human thymus. Using immunoSEQ multiplex PCR, the repertoire was profiled, and TCRdb retains in-frame clones only, with some absent. The data contain roughly 550,000 clones, about 84% of them singletons. These data were likewise used in another study, on human thymus T cells.

The sequenced material came from thymocytes. These receptors came from a boy less than two years old with a congenital heart defect.

This chain connects TRBV4-2 to TRBJ2-1, with 11 nucleotides matching TRBD1. Germline V gives CDR1 LGHNA, CDR2 YNFKEQ. Trimming removed 0 bases from V and 3 bases from J; junction bases left unmatched: 10. This CDR3 has 19 residues. The CDR3 loop is CASSQDWVDRGPGYNEQFF. Written as DNA, the CDR3 is TGTGCCAGCAGCCAAGATTGGGTGGACAGGGGGCCAGGCTACAATGAGCAGTTCTTC.

The chain has TRBV19 and TRBJ1-5, with D perhaps TRBD1 (5 bases). The V gene's germline CDR1 is LNHDA and CDR2 SQIVND (reference sequence). The CDR3 covers 14 residues. V was shortened by 7 bases and J by 4 bases, with 14 bases between the two germline ends. The CDR3 region has the DNA TGTGCCAGTACCCGAGCCGGGGGTAATCAGCCCCAGCATTTT. Protein sequence: CASTRAGGNQPQHF.

The chain employs TRBV7-9 and TRBJ2-7, with 8 bases fitting TRBD1. V dropped 11 bases and J dropped 9; count of bases not matched to a gene: 9. Per germline, CDR1 SEHNR and CDR2 FQNEAQ (reference sequence). The CDR3 length is 11 residues. CDR3 region: CACGQGVGQYF. CDR3 coding DNA: TGTGCCTGCGGACAGGGAGTAGGGCAGTACTTC.

This clone appeared a single time. This chain uses TRBV27 with TRBJ2-7, with 9 positions matching TRBD2. Unmatched junction bases numbered 7, after V lost 5 bases and J lost 5 bases. The germline CDR1 and CDR2 sequences are MNHEY and SMNVEV (reference sequence). This CDR3 has 14 amino acids. CDR3 DNA: TGTGCCAGCAGTGTCTCTAGCGGGATTCACGAGCAGTACTTC. This gives the protein CASSVSSGIHEQYF.

This clone was observed a handful of times. V gene TRBV5-8 combines with J gene TRBJ1-5, with D maybe TRBD1 (6 bases). The CDR3 covers 16 residues. The V end was cut by 3 bases, the J end by 5 bases, with 18 bases between. The V gene's germline CDR1 is SGHTS and CDR2 YDEGEE. CDR3 sequence: CASSSNRDPEYQPQHF. As DNA, the CDR3 is TGTGCCAGCAGCTCCAACAGGGACCCGGAGTATCAGCCCCAGCATTTT.

The chain is built from TRBV5-8 and TRBJ2-7; D gene unclear. The CDR3 contains 12 residues. Germline V lookup: CDR1 SGHTS, CDR2 YDEGEE. Trimming pared 5 bases from V and 5 bases from J, leaving 11 bases between. This CDR3 is CASRPRRDEQYF. The CDR3 coding sequence is TGTGCCAGCAGGCCTCGTCGGGACGAGCAGTACTTC.

This chain links TRBV30 with TRBJ1-4; no reliable D call. Germline V gene lookup returns CDR1 GTSNPN and CDR2 SVGIG (reference sequence). The CDR3 is 13 amino acids. Trimming pared 0 bases from V and 5 bases from J, leaving 7 bases between. CDR3 region: CAWSVRGNEKLFF. For the CDR3, the DNA is TGTGCCTGGAGTGTCCGGGGAAATGAAAAACTGTTTTTT.

This chain connects TRBV2 to TRBJ2-5, with a possible D match to TRBD1 (6 bases). The CDR3 covers 13 residues. The germline V gene has CDR1 SNHLY and CDR2 FYNNEI. Trimming removed 1 base at V and 3 bases at J, with 6 bases between. The CDR3 loop reads CASSEGTEETQYF. CDR3 bases: TGTGCCAGCAGTGAAGGGACAGAAGAGACCCAGTACTTC.

The genes are TRBV27 and TRBJ2-4, with 14 nucleotides matching TRBD2. V was clipped by 5 bases and J by 0 bases; unmatched bases: 6. The CDR3 length is 18 residues. CDR1 is MNHEY and CDR2 is SMNVEV in the germline V gene (reference sequence). The CDR3 bases are TGTGCCAGCAGTGGGGGGACTAGCGGGAGCGGAGCCAAAAACATTCAGTACTTC. This gives the protein CASSGGTSGSGAKNIQYF.

The chain carries TRBV28 and TRBJ1-1, with TRBD1 identical over 9 bases. From germline, CDR1 is MDHEN and CDR2 SYDVKM. With 4 bases clipped from V and 3 bases from J, the junction kept 6 bases outside the gene matches. This CDR3 is built from 15 residues. CDR3 coding DNA: TGTGCCAGCAGTTCACCGACAGGGGGGTACACTGAAGCTTTCTTT. Its translation: CASSSPTGGYTEAFF. The variable domain in full, with the rest retrieved from reference TRBV28 and TRBJ1-1, is DVKVTQSSRYLVKRTGEKVFLECVQDMDHENMFWYRQDPGLGLRLIYFSYDVKMKEKGDIPEGYSVSREKKERFSLILESASTNQTSMYLCASSSPTGGYTEAFFGQGTRLTVV.

Here the CDR3 DNA reads TGTGCCAGCAGTTTGTCGGGGGGGACTAATGAAAAACTGTTTTTT. Translation gives CASSLSGGTNEKLFF. The chain joins TRBV28 to TRBJ1-4, with D possibly TRBD1 on 5 matching bases. Germline-derived CDR1 and CDR2 are MDHEN and SYDVKM. The CDR3 is made up of 15 amino acids. V shed 3 bases and J shed 2 bases, with 10 bases lying between them. The full variable domain, in which reference TRBV28 and TRBJ1-4 provide the parts outside the CDR3, is DVKVTQSSRYLVKRTGEKVFLECVQDMDHENMFWYRQDPGLGLRLIYFSYDVKMKEKGDIPEGYSVSREKKERFSLILESASTNQTSMYLCASSLSGGTNEKLFFGSGTQLSVL.

The chain joins TRBV11-3 to TRBJ2-7, with D possibly being TRBD2 (6 bases). From germline, CDR1 is SGHNT and CDR2 YENEEA. CDR3 length: 13 residues. The V end was cut by 5 bases, the J end by 7 bases, with 15 bases between. The CDR3 sequence is CASSQGGRGEQYF. CDR3 bases: TGTGCCAGCAGCCAGGGAGGTCGGGGGGAGCAGTACTTC.

CDR3 sequence: CASSPPSSGGGETQYF. The CDR3 DNA reads TGTGCCAGCAGTCCCCCCAGTAGCGGGGGTGGGGAGACCCAGTACTTC. The chain carries TRBV6-6 and TRBJ2-5, with TRBD2 identical over 9 bases. V trimming: 5 bases; J trimming: 5 bases; junction bases outside the gene matches: 12. The CDR3 sequence is 16 residues long. Germline V gene data show CDR1 as MNHNY and CDR2 as SVGAGI (reference sequence).

As regards this clone: The junction shows a germline mismatch at one end, possibly a read error. This rearrangement joins TRBV7-7 to TRBJ1-1, with a possible D match to TRBD1 (5 bases). The CDR3 runs to 10 residues. The germline V gene encodes CDR1 SSHAT and CDR2 FNYEAQ (reference sequence). CDR3 loop: CASSLTAAFF. The CDR3 region has the DNA TGTGCTAGCAGCTTGACAGCGGCTTTCTTT.

CDR3 DNA: TGTGCCAGCATCTCAAGTCAGGCCTACGAGCAGTACTTC. Its translation: CASISSQAYEQYF. The V and J genes are TRBV7-2 and TRBJ2-7; unclear D gene. Germline V lookup: CDR1 SGHTA, CDR2 FQGNSA. V was clipped by 7 bases and J by 2 bases, with 12 bases between them. The CDR3 has 13 amino acids.

The sample holds a few counts of this clone. The chain combines TRBV4-1 with TRBJ1-1; a weak D match, TRBD1 (5 bases). The CDR3 contains 16 residues. Trimming shortened V by 5 bases and J by 3 bases, and 19 bases separated the two germline ends. Germline CDR1 reads MGHRA; CDR2 reads YSYEKL. CDR3 DNA: TGCGCCAGCAGCAAAGGAGCAGGGAAGAATGACACTGAAGCTTTCTTT. Translated, it gives CASSKGAGKNDTEAFF.

This clone was seen a single time. The rearrangement joins TRBV2 to TRBJ1-6, with D hard to call. Trimming cost V 4 bases and J 8 bases, with 27 bases left between them. The CDR3 sequence is 19 residues long. In germline, CDR1 is SNHLY, CDR2 FYNNEI. This chain's CDR3 is CASSVFRSSQAQSDSPLHF. The CDR3 DNA reads TGTGCCAGCAGTGTATTTCGAAGTAGTCAGGCTCAGTCTGATTCACCCCTCCACTTT.

The J gene is TRBJ1-5, the V gene TRBV25-1; TRBD1 is a possible D gene (5 bases). V lost 10 bases, J lost 5 bases, and 24 bases lay in between. The germline V gene encodes CDR1 MGHDK and CDR2 SYGVNS. The CDR3 covers 16 residues. In DNA form, the CDR3 reads TGTGCCATCGCCCCCCACGTTACAGGCGCCCATCAGCCCCAGCATTTT. It is translated as CAIAPHVTGAHQPQHF.